This T cell receptor (beta chain) was sequenced during a study of PD-1 blockade in classical Hodgkin lymphoma. Looking at the study overall: Patients had nivolumab dosed at 3 mg/kg, delivered intravenously every 2 weeks.

This clone was seen only a few times. Antigen: not known. Patients all relapsed after autologous stem cell transplantation, and there was variation in brentuximab vedotin exposure. Best outcomes ranged across complete response, partial response and progressive disease. CDR1 is SGDLS and CDR2 is YYNGEE in the germline V gene. Germline trimming cut 0 bases from V and 2 bases from J; bases unmatched to any gene: 7. The CDR3 contains 17 residues. Findings of the study overall: Possibly reflecting disease activity or prior therapy, repertoire differences have causes that remain undefined. When nivolumab was started under 1 year after ASCT, patients were excluded.

Libraries were prepared by immunoSEQ multiplex PCR; TCRdb keeps only in-frame clonotypes and omits some of them. The repertoire holds around 39,000 clones, with less than 85% as singletons. Sequencing used peripheral blood mononuclear cells (PBMCs), obtained before the second cycle of nivolumab. The gene calls are TRBV9 and TRBJ2-2, with 7 bases matching TRBD2. This TCR was recovered from a human donor with classical Hodgkin lymphoma. This CDR3 reads CASSVARAGLNTGELFF. In nucleotides, the CDR3 is TGTGCCAGCAGCGTAGCCCGAGCGGGGCTAAACACCGGGGAGCTGTTTTTT.